This T cell receptor beta chain was sequenced in a study of OX40 agonist ivuxolimab in advanced cancers. Only in-frame clones appear in the TCRdb table, and some are missing; sequencing was by immunoSEQ multiplex PCR. This table has 76,000 or so clones, around nine tenths appearing once. Germline CDR1 reads LNHDA; CDR2 reads SQIVND (reference sequence). Trimming removed 7 bases from V and 1 base from J, with 14 bases in between. The CDR3 totals 15 residues. This receptor was taken from an adult with an advanced solid tumor such as melanoma, head and neck, liver or kidney cancer. Sample: CD4+ or CD8+ T cells sorted from blood, taken in a trial of the OX40 agonist ivuxolimab. V is TRBV19 and J is TRBJ1-5; no firm D call. The CDR3, as DNA: TGTGCCAGTAACCCTCTTGCATCCAGCAATCAGCCCCAGCATTTT. It yields the protein CASNPLASSNQPQHF.